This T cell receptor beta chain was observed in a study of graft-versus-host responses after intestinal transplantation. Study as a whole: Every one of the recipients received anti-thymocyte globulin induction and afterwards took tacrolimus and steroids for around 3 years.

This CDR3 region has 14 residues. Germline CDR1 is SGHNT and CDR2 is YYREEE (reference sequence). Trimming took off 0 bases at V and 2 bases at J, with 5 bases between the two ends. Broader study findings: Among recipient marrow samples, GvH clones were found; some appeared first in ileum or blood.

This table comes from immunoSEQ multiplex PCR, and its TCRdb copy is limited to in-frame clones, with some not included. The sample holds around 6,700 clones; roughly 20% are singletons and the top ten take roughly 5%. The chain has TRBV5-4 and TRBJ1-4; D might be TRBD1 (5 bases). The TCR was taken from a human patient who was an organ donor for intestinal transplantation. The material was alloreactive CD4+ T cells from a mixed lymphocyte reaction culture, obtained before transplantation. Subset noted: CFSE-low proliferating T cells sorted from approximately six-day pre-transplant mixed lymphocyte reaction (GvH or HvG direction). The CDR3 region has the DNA TGTGCCAGCAGCTTGGGGGGCACTAATGAAAAACTGTTTTTT. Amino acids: CASSLGGTNEKLFF.